These 23 T cell receptor beta chains were all obtained from the same sample, sequenced in a study of T and B cells in COVID-19 patients. Multiplex PCR with BIOMED2 TRB-A/B primer pools amplified TRB rearrangements. TCRdb recomputed calls from the multiplex PCR reads with MiXCR, one row per CDR3 protein. This sample has roughly 11,000 distinct CDR3 sequences, with just under 30% found just once. Blood genomic DNA input for TRB amplification was 250-500 ng. Sequenced: blood. The origin of the receptors is a human donor who had recovered from COVID-19.

This clonotype was detected only a few times. The chain has TRBV13 and TRBJ2-7; TRBD1 aligns across 11 bases. The CDR3 spans 18 residues. J lost 3 bases, V lost 4 bases, and 14 bases had no gene match. Germline lookup yields CDR1 PRHDT and CDR2 FYEKMQ (reference sequence). CDR3 DNA sequence: TGTGCCAGCAGCTCCCAAACGGACAGGGGGCTGCTAATCTACGAGCAGTACTTC. It translates to CASSSQTDRGLLIYEQYF.

This clonotype has just a few counts. This rearrangement joins TRBV5-1 to TRBJ2-3, with D perhaps matching TRBD2 (6 bases). The V end was cut by 5 bases, the J end by 1 base, with 20 bases between. CDR1 is SGHRS, CDR2 YFSETQ, per germline. The CDR3 totals 17 residues. This chain's CDR3 is CASSPAEGPQGTDTQYF. CDR3 sequence (DNA): TGCGCCAGCAGTCCCGCGGAGGGGCCCCAGGGCACAGATACGCAGTATTTT.

This clonotype is termed medium-sized. The V call is TRBV6-5, the J call TRBJ1-6; TRBD1 aligns across 8 bases. Germline V gene lookup returns CDR1 MNHEY and CDR2 SVGAGI. The V gene end was trimmed by 8 bases and the J gene end by 9 bases; junction bases not matched to a gene: 9. The CDR3 loop spans 14 amino acids. CDR3 residues: CASSLQGATSPLHF. The CDR3 nucleotides read TGTGCCAGCTCGCTCCAGGGGGCCACTTCACCCCTCCACTTT.

The rearrangement joins TRBV18 to TRBJ2-5; D gene uncertain. Per the germline V gene, CDR1 is KGHSH and CDR2 is LQKENI. V was cut by 2 bases and J by 7 bases, with 8 bases left in between. The length of the CDR3 is 12 residues. CDR3 bases: TGTGCCAGCTCACCAATGATTGGGACCCAGTACTTC. It specifies CASSPMIGTQYF.

This clonotype is medium-sized in the sample. The chain joins TRBV18 to TRBJ2-2; 10 nucleotides line up with TRBD2. The CDR3 loop spans 16 amino acids. CDR1 KGHSH and CDR2 LQKENI come from the germline V gene. J was trimmed by 3 bases and V by 5 bases; bases with no gene match: 6. This CDR3 reads CASSALAGGDTGELFF. The CDR3 DNA reads TGTGCCAGCTCAGCCTTAGCGGGAGGAGACACCGGGGAGCTGTTTTTT.

The V call is TRBV7-9, the J call TRBJ2-7; TRBD2 matches at 13 bases. The CDR3 is 15 amino acids. Germline CDR1 and CDR2: SEHNR and FQNEAQ (reference sequence). The V and J ends lost 4 bases and 3 bases, in that order; junction bases with no gene match: 3. CDR3 protein: CASSYGLAGDYEQYF. DNA for the CDR3: TGTGCCAGCAGCTACGGACTAGCGGGAGACTACGAGCAGTACTTC.

This clonotype was observed a handful of times. This chain links TRBV24-1 with TRBJ2-1; D is unresolved. This CDR3 is 16 amino acids long. V shed 4 bases and J shed 1 base, with 13 bases lying between them. Germline V gene data show CDR1 as KGHDR and CDR2 as SFDVKD. This CDR3 reads CATSDLKAGSYNEQFF. CDR3 nucleotide sequence: TGTGCCACCAGTGACCTTAAGGCCGGGTCCTACAATGAGCAGTTCTTC.

This clonotype was observed a handful of times. V usage is TRBV24-1 and J usage is TRBJ2-3, with TRBD1 identical over 9 bases. Trimming cost V 3 bases and J 2 bases; bases outside gene matches: 5. CDR1 is KGHDR and CDR2 is SFDVKD in the germline V gene. The CDR3 length is 16 residues. Here the CDR3 DNA reads TGTGCCACCAGTGATCACCGGGACAGGGTCACAGATACGCAGTATTTT. Translating it yields CATSDHRDRVTDTQYF.

This chain links TRBV12-3 or TRBV12-4 with TRBJ1-5; no clear D. V was clipped by 5 bases and J by 11 bases, with 13 bases between them. The CDR3 runs 12 residues. CDR3 coding DNA: TGTGCCAGCAGTGGTGACGGGCTCACCCAGCATTTT. It yields the protein CASSGDGLTQHF.

The V call is TRBV7-6, the J call TRBJ1-4; TRBD1 matches at 7 bases. The V gene's germline CDR1 is SGHVS and CDR2 FNYEAQ. J lost 3 bases, V lost 5 bases, and 6 bases had no gene match. CDR3 length: 15 amino acids. CDR3 bases: TGTGCCAGCAGCCTCCGACAGGGCTCTAATGAAAAACTGTTTTTT. It specifies CASSLRQGSNEKLFF.

The rearrangement links TRBV29-1 to TRBJ2-2, with 8 bases that match TRBD2. Trimming removed 4 bases from V and 1 base from J; junction bases left unmatched: 5. Germline V gene data show CDR1 as SQVTM and CDR2 as ANQGSEA. This CDR3 spans 15 amino acids. The CDR3 here is CSVGGTSGNTGELFF. The CDR3 DNA reads TGCAGCGTTGGTGGCACTAGCGGGAACACCGGGGAGCTGTTTTTT.

The gene calls are TRBV29-1 and TRBJ1-1, with TRBD1 identical over 8 bases. With 4 bases clipped from V and 5 bases from J, the junction kept 6 bases outside the gene matches. The germline V gene encodes CDR1 SQVTM and CDR2 ANQGSEA. The CDR3 covers 13 residues. CDR3 region: CSVADRGGTEAFF. CDR3 bases: TGCAGCGTTGCAGACAGGGGAGGAACTGAAGCTTTCTTT. Filled out from reference TRBV29-1 and TRBJ1-1, the complete variable domain reads SAVISQKPSRDICQRGTSLTIQCQVDSQVTMMFWYRQQPGQSLTLIATANQGSEATYESGFVIDKFPISRPNLTFSTLTVSNMSPEDSSIYLCSVADRGGTEAFFGQGTRLTVV.

The V call is TRBV19, the J call TRBJ2-1; 15 positions agree with TRBD2. This CDR3 has 15 residues. V lost 6 bases and J lost 7; bases outside the gene matches: 4. Germline-derived CDR1 and CDR2 are LNHDA and SQIVND (reference sequence). Here the CDR3 DNA reads TGTGCCAGTAGGCGGACTAGCGGGAGGGGGAATGAGCAGTTCTTC. Its translation: CASRRTSGRGNEQFF.

This clonotype has a count of ten or more. V is TRBV27 and J is TRBJ2-7, with TRBD2 matching over 9 bases. Germline V gene lookup returns CDR1 MNHEY and CDR2 SMNVEV (reference sequence). The CDR3 runs to 16 residues. The V segment lost 4 bases and the J segment 3 bases; nucleotides outside the gene matches: 10. Here the CDR3 DNA reads TGTGCCAGCAGTTACGAATCCCTAGCGGGATACTACGAGCAGTACTTC. Amino acid sequence: CASSYESLAGYYEQYF.

This clonotype was recorded at least ten times. The rearrangement joins TRBV12-3 or TRBV12-4 to TRBJ2-6; the D gene is possibly TRBD2 (6 bases). Trimming removed 7 bases at V and 6 bases at J, with 13 bases between. The length of the CDR3 is 14 residues. The CDR3 loop reads CASNVLREANVLTF. In nucleotides, the CDR3 is TGTGCCAGCAACGTACTGCGGGAGGCCAACGTCCTGACTTTC.

This chain joins TRBV12-3 or TRBV12-4 and TRBJ1-4; 10 bases align to TRBD1. V lost 6 bases and J lost 8; bases outside the gene matches: 6. The CDR3 extends over 14 amino acids. CDR3 protein: CASRYGQGGEKLFF. DNA for the CDR3: TGTGCCAGCAGATATGGACAGGGGGGAGAAAAACTGTTTTTT.

The chain uses TRBV18 and TRBJ2-3; D is ambiguous. With 3 bases removed from V and 0 bases from J, the gap between germline ends came to 7 bases. Germline lookup yields CDR1 KGHSH and CDR2 LQKENI. The length of the CDR3 is 14 residues. The CDR3 DNA is TGTGCCAGCTCACCCCCAGGCAGCACAGATACGCAGTATTTT. Its translation is CASSPPGSTDTQYF.

This clonotype was observed once. Mismatch with germline at one junction end may stem from a read error. The chain joins TRBV5-4 to TRBJ2-3, with 7 nucleotides matching TRBD1. This CDR3 is 15 amino acids long. CDR1 SGHNT and CDR2 YYREEE come from the germline V gene (reference sequence). This CDR3 is CASSQIDRGTDTQYF. CDR3 nucleotides: TGCGCCAGCAGCCAGATCGACAGGGGCACAGATACGCAGTATTTT.

The gene calls are TRBV24-1 and TRBJ2-1; D is possibly TRBD1 (5 bases). V dropped 5 bases and J dropped 6 bases, with 19 bases sitting between them. The V gene's germline CDR1 is KGHDR and CDR2 SFDVKD. The CDR3 length is 16 residues. CDR3 region: CATSGLRGRVANEQFF. As DNA, the CDR3 is TGTGCCACCAGTGGTCTTAGGGGTCGAGTCGCCAATGAGCAGTTCTTC.

This clonotype was recorded many times. The rearrangement joins TRBV12-3 or TRBV12-4 to TRBJ1-2, with no clear D. The CDR3 covers 13 residues. V gave up 3 bases and J gave up 4 bases, with 9 bases separating them. CDR3 sequence: CASSLEVGYGYTF. The DNA for the CDR3 is TGTGCCAGCAGTTTGGAGGTCGGCTATGGCTACACCTTC.

The chain joins TRBV19 to TRBJ2-2, with 10 bases identical to TRBD1. Germline CDR1 LNHDA, CDR2 SQIVND (reference sequence). The CDR3 has 13 residues. V lost 5 bases, J lost 7 bases, and 1 base stayed unmatched. The CDR3 sequence: CASSDRGRGELFF. The CDR3 DNA follows: TGTGCCAGTAGTGACAGGGGGCGCGGGGAGCTGTTTTTT.

The chain combines TRBV5-1 with TRBJ2-2; TRBD2 matches at 13 bases. From germline, CDR1 is SGHRS and CDR2 YFSETQ. This CDR3 is 18 amino acids long. V shed 4 bases and J 7 bases; nucleotides not matched to a gene: 13. The CDR3 region is CASSQTLGLAGRSGELFF. CDR3 coding DNA: TGCGCCAGCAGCCAAACGTTGGGACTAGCGGGACGAAGCGGGGAGCTGTTTTTT.

This clonotype was seen only a few times. The chain recombines TRBV18 with TRBJ2-5, with 8 nucleotides matching TRBD1. Looked up from germline, CDR1 is KGHSH and CDR2 is LQKENI. The CDR3 consists of 14 residues. After removal of 1 base from V and 4 bases from J, the junction contained 2 bases not matched to a gene. In DNA form, the CDR3 reads TGTGCCAGCTCACCACGCGACAGGGGAGAGACCCAGTACTTC. This sequence encodes CASSPRDRGETQYF.